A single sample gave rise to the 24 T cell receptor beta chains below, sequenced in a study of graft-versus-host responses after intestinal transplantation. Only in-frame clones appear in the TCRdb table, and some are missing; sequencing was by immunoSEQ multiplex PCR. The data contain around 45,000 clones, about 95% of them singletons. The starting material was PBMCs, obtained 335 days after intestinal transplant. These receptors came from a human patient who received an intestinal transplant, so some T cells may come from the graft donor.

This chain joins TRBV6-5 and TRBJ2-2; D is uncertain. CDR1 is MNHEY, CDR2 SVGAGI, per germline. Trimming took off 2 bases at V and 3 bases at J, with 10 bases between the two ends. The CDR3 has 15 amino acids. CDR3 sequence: CASSYDFSHTGELFF. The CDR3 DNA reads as TGTGCCAGCAGTTACGATTTTAGCCACACCGGGGAGCTGTTTTTT.

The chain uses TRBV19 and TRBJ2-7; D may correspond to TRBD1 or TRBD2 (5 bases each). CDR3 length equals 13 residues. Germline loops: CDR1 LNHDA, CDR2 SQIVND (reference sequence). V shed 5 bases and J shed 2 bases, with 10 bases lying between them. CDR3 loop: CASSGTQTYEQYF. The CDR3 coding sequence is TGTGCCAGTAGTGGGACCCAGACCTACGAGCAGTACTTC. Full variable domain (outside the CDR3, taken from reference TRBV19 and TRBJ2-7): DGGITQSPKYLFRKEGQNVTLSCEQNLNHDAMYWYRQDPGQGLRLIYYSQIVNDFQKGDIAEGYSVSREKKESFPLTVTSAQKNPTAFYLCASSGTQTYEQYFGPGTRLTVT.

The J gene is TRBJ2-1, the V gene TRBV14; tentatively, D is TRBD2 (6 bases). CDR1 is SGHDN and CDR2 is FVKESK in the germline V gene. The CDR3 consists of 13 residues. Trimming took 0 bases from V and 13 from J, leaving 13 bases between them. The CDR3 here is CASSQEPGLLQFF. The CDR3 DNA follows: TGTGCCAGCAGCCAAGAGCCGGGACTCCTTCAGTTCTTC.

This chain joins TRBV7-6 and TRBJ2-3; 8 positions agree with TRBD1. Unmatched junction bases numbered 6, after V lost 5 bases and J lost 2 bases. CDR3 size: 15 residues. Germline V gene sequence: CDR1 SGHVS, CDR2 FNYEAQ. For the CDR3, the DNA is TGTGCCAGCAGCGTCGACCAGGGGGCCACAGATACGCAGTATTTT. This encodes CASSVDQGATDTQYF.

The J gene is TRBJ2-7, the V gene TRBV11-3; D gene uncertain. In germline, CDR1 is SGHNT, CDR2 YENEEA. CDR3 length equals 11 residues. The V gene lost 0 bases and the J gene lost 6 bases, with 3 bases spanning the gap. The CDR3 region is CASSLEGEQYF. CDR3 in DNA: TGTGCCAGCAGCTTAGAGGGCGAGCAGTACTTC.

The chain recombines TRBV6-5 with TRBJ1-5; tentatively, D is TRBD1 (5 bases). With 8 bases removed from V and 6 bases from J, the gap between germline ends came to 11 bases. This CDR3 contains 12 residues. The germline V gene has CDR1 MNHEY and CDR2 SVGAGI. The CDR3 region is CASGAGTQPQHF. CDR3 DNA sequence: TGTGCCAGCGGGGCAGGGACTCAGCCCCAGCATTTT.

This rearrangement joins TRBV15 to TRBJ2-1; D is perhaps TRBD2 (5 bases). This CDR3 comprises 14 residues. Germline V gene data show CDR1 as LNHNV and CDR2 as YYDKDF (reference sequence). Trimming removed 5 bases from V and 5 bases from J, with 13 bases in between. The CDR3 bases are TGTGCCACCAGCGGAGCTCGCGGGCACAATGAGCAGTTCTTC. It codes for CATSGARGHNEQFF.

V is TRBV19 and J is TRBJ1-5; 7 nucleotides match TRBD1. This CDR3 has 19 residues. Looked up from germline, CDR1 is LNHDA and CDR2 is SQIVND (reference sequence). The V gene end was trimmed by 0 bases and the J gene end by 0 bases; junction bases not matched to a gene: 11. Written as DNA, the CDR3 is TGTGCCAGTAGTATAGAAGAGAACAGGGGACCCTATAGCAATCAGCCCCAGCATTTT. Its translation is CASSIEENRGPYSNQPQHF.

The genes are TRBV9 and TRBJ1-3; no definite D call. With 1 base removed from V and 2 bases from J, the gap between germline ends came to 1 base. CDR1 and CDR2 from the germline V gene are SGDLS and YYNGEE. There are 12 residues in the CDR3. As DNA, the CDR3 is TGTGCCAGCAGCGTACCTGGAAACACCATATATTTT. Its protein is CASSVPGNTIYF.

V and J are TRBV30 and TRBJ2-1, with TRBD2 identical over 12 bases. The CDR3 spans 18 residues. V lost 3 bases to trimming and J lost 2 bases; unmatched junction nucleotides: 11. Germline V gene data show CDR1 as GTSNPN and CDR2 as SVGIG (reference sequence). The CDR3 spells CAWRATSGRWFAYNEQFF. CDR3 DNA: TGTGCCTGGAGAGCGACTAGCGGGAGATGGTTCGCCTACAATGAGCAGTTCTTC. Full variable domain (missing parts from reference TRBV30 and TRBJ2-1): SQTIHQWPATLVQPVGSPLSLECTVEGTSNPNLYWYRQAAGRGLQLLFYSVGIGQISSEVPQNLSASRPQDRQFILSSKKLLLSDSGFYLCAWRATSGRWFAYNEQFFGPGTRLTVL.

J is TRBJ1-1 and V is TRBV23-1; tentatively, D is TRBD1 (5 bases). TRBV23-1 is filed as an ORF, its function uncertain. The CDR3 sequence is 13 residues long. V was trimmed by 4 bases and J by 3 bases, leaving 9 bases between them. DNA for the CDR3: TGCGCCAGCAGTCGCCCAGGGCACACTGAAGCTTTCTTT. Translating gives CASSRPGHTEAFF.

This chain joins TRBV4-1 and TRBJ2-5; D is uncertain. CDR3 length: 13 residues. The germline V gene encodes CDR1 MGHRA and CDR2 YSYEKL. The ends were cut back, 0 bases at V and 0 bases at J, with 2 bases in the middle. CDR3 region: CASSQENQETQYF. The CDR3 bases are TGCGCCAGCAGCCAAGAGAACCAAGAGACCCAGTACTTC.

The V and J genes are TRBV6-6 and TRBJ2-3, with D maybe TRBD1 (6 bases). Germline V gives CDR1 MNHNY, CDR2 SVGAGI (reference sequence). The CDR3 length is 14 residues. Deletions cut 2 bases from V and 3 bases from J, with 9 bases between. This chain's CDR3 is CASSYNQGTDTQYF. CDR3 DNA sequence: TGTGCCAGCAGTTACAATCAGGGGACAGATACGCAGTATTTT.

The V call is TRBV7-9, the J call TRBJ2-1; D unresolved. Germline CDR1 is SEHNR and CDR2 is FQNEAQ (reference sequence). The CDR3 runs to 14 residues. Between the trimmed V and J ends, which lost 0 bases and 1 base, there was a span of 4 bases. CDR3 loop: CASSLAGSYNEQFF. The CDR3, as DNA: TGTGCCAGCAGCTTAGCGGGGTCCTACAATGAGCAGTTCTTC.

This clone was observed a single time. The CDR3 sequence: CASRDGAEAFF. The DNA for the CDR3 is TGCGCCAGCCGGGATGGAGCTGAAGCTTTCTTT. V usage is TRBV5-1 and J usage is TRBJ1-1; D gene uncertain. V lost 7 bases to trimming and J lost 6 bases, with 10 bases between them. The CDR3 is 11 residues long. Germline CDR1 reads SGHRS; CDR2 reads YFSETQ.

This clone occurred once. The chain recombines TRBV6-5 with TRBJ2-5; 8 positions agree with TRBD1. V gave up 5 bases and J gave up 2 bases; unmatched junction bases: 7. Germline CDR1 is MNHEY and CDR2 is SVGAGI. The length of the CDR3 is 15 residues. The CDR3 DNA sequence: TGTGCCAGCAGTACTGGGAACAGGGGGCAAGAGACCCAGTACTTC. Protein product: CASSTGNRGQETQYF.

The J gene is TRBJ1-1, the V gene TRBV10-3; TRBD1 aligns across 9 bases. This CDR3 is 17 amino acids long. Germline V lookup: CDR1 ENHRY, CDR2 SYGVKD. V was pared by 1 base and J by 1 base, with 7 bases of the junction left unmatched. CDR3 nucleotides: TGTGCCATCAGTGAGTATACAGGGGGCGCGGGGAACACTGAAGCTTTCTTT. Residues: CAISEYTGGAGNTEAFF.

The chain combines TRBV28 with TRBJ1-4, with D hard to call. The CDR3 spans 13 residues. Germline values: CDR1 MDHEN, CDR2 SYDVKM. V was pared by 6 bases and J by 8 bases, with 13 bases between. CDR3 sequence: CASSPPDREKLFF. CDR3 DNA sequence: TGTGCCAGCAGCCCCCCGGACCGGGAAAAACTGTTTTTT.

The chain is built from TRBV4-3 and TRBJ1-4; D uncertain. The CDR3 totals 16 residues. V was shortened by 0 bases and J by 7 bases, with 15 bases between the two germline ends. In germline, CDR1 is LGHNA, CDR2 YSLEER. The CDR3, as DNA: TGCGCCAGCAGCCAAGAGTACGCGAGCCTTAGTGAAAAACTGTTTTTT. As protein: CASSQEYASLSEKLFF.

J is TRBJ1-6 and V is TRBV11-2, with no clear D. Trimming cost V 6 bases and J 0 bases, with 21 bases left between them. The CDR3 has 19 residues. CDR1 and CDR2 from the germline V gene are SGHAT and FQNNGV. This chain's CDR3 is CASSLNRRGGISYNSPLHF. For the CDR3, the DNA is TGTGCCAGCAGTTTAAACCGAAGAGGAGGGATCTCCTATAATTCACCCCTCCACTTT.

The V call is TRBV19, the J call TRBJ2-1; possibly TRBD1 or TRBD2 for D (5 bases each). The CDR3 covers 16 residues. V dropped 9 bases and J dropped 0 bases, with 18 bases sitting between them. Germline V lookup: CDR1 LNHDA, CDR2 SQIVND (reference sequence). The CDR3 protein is CASNTGPRSSYNEQFF. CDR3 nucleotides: TGTGCCAGCAACACGGGACCGCGAAGCTCCTACAATGAGCAGTTCTTC.

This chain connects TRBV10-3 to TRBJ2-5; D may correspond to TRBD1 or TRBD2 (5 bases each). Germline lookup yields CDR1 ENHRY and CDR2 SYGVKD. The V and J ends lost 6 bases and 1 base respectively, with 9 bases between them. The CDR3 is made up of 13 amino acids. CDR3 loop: CAIRGDSQETQYF. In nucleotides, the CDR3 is TGTGCCATCAGGGGGGATAGCCAAGAGACCCAGTACTTC.

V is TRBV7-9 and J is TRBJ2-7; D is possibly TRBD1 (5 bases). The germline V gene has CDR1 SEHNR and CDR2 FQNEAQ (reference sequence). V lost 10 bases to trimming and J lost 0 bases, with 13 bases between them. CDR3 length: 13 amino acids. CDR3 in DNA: TGTGCCACGCCAGGGTCAGGCTCCTACGAGCAGTACTTC. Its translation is CATPGSGSYEQYF.

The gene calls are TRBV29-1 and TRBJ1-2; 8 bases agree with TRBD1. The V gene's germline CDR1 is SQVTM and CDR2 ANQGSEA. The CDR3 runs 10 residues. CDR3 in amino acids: CAGGDYGYTF. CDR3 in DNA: TGCGCAGGGGGCGACTATGGCTACACCTTC.